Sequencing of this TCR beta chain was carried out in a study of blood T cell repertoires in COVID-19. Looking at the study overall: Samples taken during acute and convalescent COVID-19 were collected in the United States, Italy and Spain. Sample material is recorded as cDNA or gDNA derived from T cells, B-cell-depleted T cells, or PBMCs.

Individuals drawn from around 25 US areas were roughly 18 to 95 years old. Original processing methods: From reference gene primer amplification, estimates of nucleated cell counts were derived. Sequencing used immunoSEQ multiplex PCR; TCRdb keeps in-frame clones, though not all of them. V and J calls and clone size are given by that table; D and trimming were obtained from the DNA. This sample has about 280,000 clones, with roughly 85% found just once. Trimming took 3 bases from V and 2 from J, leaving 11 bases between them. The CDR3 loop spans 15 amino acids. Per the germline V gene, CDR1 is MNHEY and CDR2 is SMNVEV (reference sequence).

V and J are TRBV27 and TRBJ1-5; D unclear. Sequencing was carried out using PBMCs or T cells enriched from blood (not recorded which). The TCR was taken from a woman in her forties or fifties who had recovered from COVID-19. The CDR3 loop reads CASSLVGGGNQPQHF. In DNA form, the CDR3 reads TGTGCCAGCAGTTTGGTAGGCGGAGGCAATCAGCCCCAGCATTTT.